The 19 T cell receptor beta chains reported below all come from one sample, sequenced in a study of blood T cell repertoires in COVID-19. Sequencing used immunoSEQ multiplex PCR; TCRdb keeps in-frame clones, though not all of them. The sample holds more than 200,000 clones; around 82% are singletons and the top ten take around 4.4%. The sequenced sample was peripheral blood. The receptors derive from a man aged 50 to 59 with active or convalescent COVID-19.

The chain joins TRBV6-5 to TRBJ1-4; D gene unclear. The V and J ends lost 10 bases and 0 bases respectively, with 15 bases between them. The CDR3 is 15 residues long. CDR1 is MNHEY and CDR2 is SVGAGI in the germline V gene. The CDR3 DNA sequence: TGTGCCACCCTTTTAAGACATTCAACTAATGAAAAACTGTTTTTT. This translates into CATLLRHSTNEKLFF.

J is TRBJ1-1 and V is TRBV6-5; weak D call: TRBD1 (5 bases). The CDR3 has 14 amino acids. Trimming removed 1 base from V and 5 bases from J, with 11 bases in between. Germline V gene data show CDR1 as MNHEY and CDR2 as SVGAGI. Written as DNA, the CDR3 is TGTGCCAGCAGTTACTTAGGGGCTGTTACTGAAGCTTTCTTT. Translated, it gives CASSYLGAVTEAFF.

This sequence joins TRBV7-3 and TRBJ2-7, with unresolved D. CDR1 and CDR2 from the germline V gene are SGHTA and FQGTGA. This CDR3 comprises 15 residues. V lost 6 bases and J 3 bases, leaving 18 bases between the germline ends. The CDR3 DNA sequence: TGTGCCAGCAGTAAAAATCCAAGTTCAGTCTACGAGCAGTACTTC. It translates to CASSKNPSSVYEQYF.

To note about this clone: Different DNA sequences within this sample yield the same CDR3. This sequence joins TRBV7-9 and TRBJ1-1; the match to TRBD1 covers 8 bases. The germline V gene encodes CDR1 SEHNR and CDR2 FQNEAQ (reference sequence). With 1 base clipped from V and 2 bases from J, the junction kept 3 bases outside the gene matches. This CDR3 is built from 15 residues. CDR3 DNA: TGTGCCAGCAGCTTAGGGACAGGGCGTAACACTGAAGCTTTCTTT. Its protein is CASSLGTGRNTEAFF.

This rearrangement joins TRBV5-4 to TRBJ2-5, with 11 bases matching TRBD2. Germline V CDR1 and CDR2: SGHNT, YYREEE (reference sequence). V was clipped by 0 bases and J by 2 bases; unmatched bases: 0. The CDR3 is made up of 15 amino acids. The CDR3 DNA is TGTGCCAGCAGCTTGGTAGCGGGGGGGCAAGAGACCCAGTACTTC. It yields the protein CASSLVAGGQETQYF. The whole variable domain, filled in from reference TRBV5-4 and TRBJ2-5, reads ETGVTQSPTHLIKTRGQQVTLRCSSQSGHNTVSWYQQALGQGPQFIFQYYREEENGRGNFPPRFSGLQFPNYSSELNVNALELDDSALYLCASSLVAGGQETQYFGPGTRLLVL.

V and J are TRBV24-1 and TRBJ2-1; TRBD2 is a possible D gene (5 bases). In germline, CDR1 is KGHDR, CDR2 SFDVKD. The CDR3 length is 18 residues. Deletions cut 1 base from V and 6 bases from J, with 21 bases between. The CDR3 sequence is CATSDLSYQAGGLNEQFF. CDR3 coding DNA: TGTGCCACCAGTGATTTAAGTTATCAGGCAGGTGGACTCAATGAGCAGTTCTTC.

Concerning this clone: Other DNA sequences of this sample code for an identical CDR3. The chain recombines TRBV6-5 with TRBJ1-2, with 7 bases lining up with TRBD1. V dropped 6 bases and J dropped 1; count of bases not matched to a gene: 2. The germline V gene encodes CDR1 MNHEY and CDR2 SVGAGI. The CDR3 is made up of 13 amino acids. The CDR3 region has the DNA TGTGCCAGCAGGACAGGGATTAACTATGGCTACACCTTC. The encoded protein is CASRTGINYGYTF.

V usage is TRBV5-1 and J usage is TRBJ2-3, with a tentative D call TRBD1 (6 bases). In germline, CDR1 is SGHRS, CDR2 YFSETQ. The CDR3 loop spans 16 amino acids. Trimming removed 0 bases from V and 0 bases from J, with 11 bases in between. The CDR3 coding sequence is TGCGCCAGCAGCTTGGTTGTCAGGGGTAGCACAGATACGCAGTATTTT. Residues: CASSLVVRGSTDTQYF.

This chain uses TRBV2 with TRBJ2-2; 10 bases align to TRBD1. Germline values: CDR1 SNHLY, CDR2 FYNNEI. V lost 7 bases and J lost 5; bases outside the gene matches: 7. The CDR3 is made up of 15 amino acids. DNA of the CDR3: TGTGCCAGCACCCTGACAGGGGGCAGGACCGGGGAGCTGTTTTTT. Residues: CASTLTGGRTGELFF. Drawing the rest from reference TRBV2 and TRBJ2-2, the complete variable domain is EPEVTQTPSHQVTQMGQEVILRCVPISNHLYFYWYRQILGQKVEFLVSFYNNEISEKSEIFDDQFSVERPDGSNFTLKIRSTKLEDSAMYFCASTLTGGRTGELFFGEGSRLTVL.

This clone came up a few times. CDR3 residues: CASSSIRGNEQFF. The CDR3 DNA sequence: TGTGCCAGCAGCTCTATACGGGGTAATGAGCAGTTCTTC. The chain carries TRBV11-3 and TRBJ2-1; a weak D match, TRBD2 (5 bases). Trimming removed 4 bases at V and 7 bases at J, with 11 bases between. The CDR3 spans 13 residues. CDR1 and CDR2 (germline): SGHNT, YENEEA.

The V gene is TRBV3-1 (or the pseudogene TRBV3-2), the J gene TRBJ1-2, with 7 bases that match TRBD1. This CDR3 has 16 residues. Trimming at V came to 1 base and at J to 3 bases, leaving 8 bases not matched to a gene. Germline CDR1 is LGHDT and CDR2 is YNNKEL (reference sequence). The CDR3 loop reads CASSQANRGPDYGYTF. CDR3 bases: TGTGCCAGCAGCCAAGCTAATAGGGGGCCGGACTATGGCTACACCTTC.

V gene TRBV7-9 combines with J gene TRBJ2-7; D is possibly TRBD1 (6 bases). Trimming left V 5 bases short and J 6 bases short, with 20 bases between. Germline CDR1 and CDR2: SEHNR and FQNEAQ (reference sequence). CDR3 length: 15 amino acids. In DNA, the CDR3 is TGTGCCAGCAGCGCTACCATACAGGGTAATGGCGAGCAGTACTTC. Translated, it gives CASSATIQGNGEQYF. Complete variable domain (other parts from reference TRBV7-9 and TRBJ2-7): DTGVSQNPRHKITKRGQNVTFRCDPISEHNRLYWYRQTLGQGPEFLTYFQNEAQLEKSRLLSDRFSAERPKGSFSTLEIQRTEQGDSAMYLCASSATIQGNGEQYFGPGTRLTVT.

This clone occurred once. This rearrangement joins TRBV29-1 to TRBJ1-2; 7 bases map to TRBD1. The germline V gene has CDR1 SQVTM and CDR2 ANQGSEA. There are 14 residues in the CDR3. After removal of 7 bases from V and 3 bases from J, the junction contained 11 bases not matched to a gene. The CDR3 reads CSAETGQDYYGYTF. The CDR3 DNA reads as TGCAGCGCCGAGACAGGGCAGGATTACTATGGCTACACCTTC.

This clone was picked up one time. The CDR3 nucleotides are TGTGCCAGCAGTCTGGGACAGATCGGTTCACCCCTCCACTTT. This translates into CASSLGQIGSPLHF. The genes are TRBV27 and TRBJ1-6, with 7 bases aligning to TRBD1. The V gene's germline CDR1 is MNHEY and CDR2 SMNVEV (reference sequence). The CDR3 runs 14 residues. After removal of 5 bases from V and 9 bases from J, the junction contained 7 bases not matched to a gene.

This rearrangement joins TRBV7-6 to TRBJ2-7; D is perhaps TRBD1 (6 bases). The CDR3 spans 13 residues. V lost 2 bases and J 9 bases, leaving 14 bases between the germline ends. Germline CDR1 reads SGHVS; CDR2 reads FNYEAQ. In DNA form, the CDR3 reads TGTGCCAGCAGCTTAAGGGACAAGACAGGGCAGTACTTC. Translated: CASSLRDKTGQYF.

The gene calls are TRBV11-2 and TRBJ2-7; possible D gene TRBD2, 7 bases. The CDR3 has 16 residues. The V and J ends lost 6 bases and 0 bases respectively, with 18 bases between them. The V gene's germline CDR1 is SGHAT and CDR2 FQNNGV. The CDR3 region has the DNA TGTGCCAGCAGAAAGGGGAGGGGGGGCCTCTCCTACGAGCAGTACTTC. As protein: CASRKGRGGLSYEQYF.

This clone was seen only a few times. The chain couples TRBV5-1 to TRBJ2-7; TRBD1 matches 10 bases. Germline V gene lookup returns CDR1 SGHRS and CDR2 YFSETQ. The CDR3 is 14 amino acids. The ends lost 0 bases at V and 5 bases at J; junction bases unmatched: 2. This CDR3 reads CASSLGDRGHEQYF. The DNA for the CDR3 is TGCGCCAGCAGCTTGGGGGACAGGGGTCACGAGCAGTACTTC.

CDR3: CASSEAGGYEQYF. The CDR3, as DNA: TGTGCCAGCAGCGAAGCAGGGGGCTACGAGCAGTACTTC. The V and J genes are TRBV7-9 and TRBJ2-7; 7 bases are a match to TRBD1. J gave up 3 bases and V 5 bases, and 4 bases lay outside the gene matches. CDR1 is SEHNR and CDR2 is FQNEAQ in the germline V gene (reference sequence). CDR3 length: 13 amino acids.

The CDR3 loop is CASSIKGLVTDTQYF. Here the CDR3 DNA reads TGTGCCAGTAGTATTAAAGGACTTGTTACAGATACGCAGTATTTT. The V and J genes are TRBV19 and TRBJ2-3; tentative D call: TRBD2 (5 bases). The CDR3 totals 15 residues. Trimming removed 3 bases from V and 3 bases from J, with 13 bases in between. Germline loops: CDR1 LNHDA, CDR2 SQIVND (reference sequence).